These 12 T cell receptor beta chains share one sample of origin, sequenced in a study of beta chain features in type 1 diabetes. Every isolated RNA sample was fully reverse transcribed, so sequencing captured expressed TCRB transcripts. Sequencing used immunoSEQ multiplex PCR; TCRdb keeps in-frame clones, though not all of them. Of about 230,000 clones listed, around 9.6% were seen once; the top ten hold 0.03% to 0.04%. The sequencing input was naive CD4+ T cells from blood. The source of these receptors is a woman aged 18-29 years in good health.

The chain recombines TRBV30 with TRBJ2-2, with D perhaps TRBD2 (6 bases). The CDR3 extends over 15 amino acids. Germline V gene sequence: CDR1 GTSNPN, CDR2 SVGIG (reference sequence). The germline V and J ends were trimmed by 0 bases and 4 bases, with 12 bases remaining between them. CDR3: CAWSVSQGGTGELFF. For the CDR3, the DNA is TGTGCCTGGAGTGTTTCTCAGGGAGGCACCGGGGAGCTGTTTTTT.

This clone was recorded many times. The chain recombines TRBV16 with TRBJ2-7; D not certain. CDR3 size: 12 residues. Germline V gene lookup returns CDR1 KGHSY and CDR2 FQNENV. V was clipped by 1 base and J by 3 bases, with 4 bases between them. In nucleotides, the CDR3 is TGTGCCAGCAGCCAATTGAGCTACGAGCAGTACTTC. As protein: CASSQLSYEQYF.

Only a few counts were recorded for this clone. The CDR3: CASSVIPGSQETQYF. CDR3 nucleotide sequence: TGCGCCAGCAGCGTGATACCGGGATCGCAAGAGACCCAGTACTTC. The V call is TRBV5-1, the J call TRBJ2-5; D is perhaps TRBD2 (5 bases). This CDR3 region has 15 residues. CDR1 and CDR2 from the germline V gene are SGHRS and YFSETQ. Trimming removed 4 bases from V and 2 bases from J, with 15 bases in between.

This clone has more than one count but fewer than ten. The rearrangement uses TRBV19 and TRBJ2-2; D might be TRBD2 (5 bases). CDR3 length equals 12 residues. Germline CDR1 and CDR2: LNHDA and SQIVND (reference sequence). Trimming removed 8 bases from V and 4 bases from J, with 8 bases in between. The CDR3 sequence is CASLAGTGELFF. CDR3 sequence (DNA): TGTGCCAGTCTGGCGGGCACCGGGGAGCTGTTTTTT.

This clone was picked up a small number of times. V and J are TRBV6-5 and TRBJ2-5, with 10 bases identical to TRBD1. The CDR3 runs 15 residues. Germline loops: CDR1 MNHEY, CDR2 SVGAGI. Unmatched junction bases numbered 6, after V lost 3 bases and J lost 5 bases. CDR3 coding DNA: TGTGCCAGCAGTTATAGCCGGACAGGGGGTGAGACCCAGTACTTC. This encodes CASSYSRTGGETQYF.

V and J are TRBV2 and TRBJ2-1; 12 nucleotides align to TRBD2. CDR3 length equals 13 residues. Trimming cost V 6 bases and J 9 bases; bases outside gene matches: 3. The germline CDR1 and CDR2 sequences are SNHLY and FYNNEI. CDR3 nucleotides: TGTGCCAGCAGCTTGACTAGCGGGGGTGAGCAGTTCTTC. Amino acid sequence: CASSLTSGGEQFF.

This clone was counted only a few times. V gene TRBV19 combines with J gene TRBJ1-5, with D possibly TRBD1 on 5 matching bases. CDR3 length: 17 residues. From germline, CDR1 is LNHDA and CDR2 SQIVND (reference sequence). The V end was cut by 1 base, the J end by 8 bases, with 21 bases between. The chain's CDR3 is CASSIGYKAGKEEPQHF. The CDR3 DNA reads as TGTGCCAGTAGTATAGGATACAAGGCAGGGAAAGAGGAGCCCCAGCATTTT.

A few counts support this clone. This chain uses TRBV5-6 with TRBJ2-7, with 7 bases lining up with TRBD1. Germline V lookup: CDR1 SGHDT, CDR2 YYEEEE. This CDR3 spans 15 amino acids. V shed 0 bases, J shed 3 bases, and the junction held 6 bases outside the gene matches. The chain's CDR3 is CASSLATGAGYEQYF. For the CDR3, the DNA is TGTGCCAGCAGCTTGGCCACAGGGGCTGGCTACGAGCAGTACTTC.

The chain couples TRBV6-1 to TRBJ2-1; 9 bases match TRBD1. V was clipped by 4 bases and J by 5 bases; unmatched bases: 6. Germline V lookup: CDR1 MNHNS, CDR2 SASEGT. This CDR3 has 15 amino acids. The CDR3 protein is CASSGPGTGNNEQFF. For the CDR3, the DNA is TGTGCCAGCAGTGGACCCGGGACAGGGAACAATGAGCAGTTCTTC.

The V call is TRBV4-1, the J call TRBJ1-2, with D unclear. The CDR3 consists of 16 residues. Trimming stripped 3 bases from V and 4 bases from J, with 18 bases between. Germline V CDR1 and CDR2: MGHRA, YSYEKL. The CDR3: CASSQGSGLSSYGYTF. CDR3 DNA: TGCGCCAGCAGCCAGGGTTCGGGGTTATCCTCCTATGGCTACACCTTC.

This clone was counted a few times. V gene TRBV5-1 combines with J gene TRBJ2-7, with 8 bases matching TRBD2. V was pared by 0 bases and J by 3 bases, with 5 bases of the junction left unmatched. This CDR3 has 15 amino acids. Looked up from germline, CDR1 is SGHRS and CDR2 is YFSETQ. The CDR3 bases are TGCGCCAGCAGCTTGGGGAGCGGGAGACTCTACGAGCAGTACTTC. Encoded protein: CASSLGSGRLYEQYF. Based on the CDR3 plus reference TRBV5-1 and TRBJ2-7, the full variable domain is KAGVTQTPRYLIKTRGQQVTLSCSPISGHRSVSWYQQTPGQGLQFLFEYFSETQRNKGNFPGRFSGRQFSNSRSEMNVSTLELGDSALYLCASSLGSGRLYEQYFGPGTRLTVT.

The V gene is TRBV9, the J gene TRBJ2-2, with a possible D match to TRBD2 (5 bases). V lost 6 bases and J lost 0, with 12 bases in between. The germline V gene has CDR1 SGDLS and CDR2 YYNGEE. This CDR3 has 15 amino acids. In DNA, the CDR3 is TGTGCCAGCACAATCACGGGAACGAACACCGGGGAGCTGTTTTTT. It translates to CASTITGTNTGELFF.